The entry below gives a single T cell receptor beta chain sequence along with its context. Its antigen is not yet known. Nothing much larger sits one base from this clone, and base qualities are not available. TCRbeta CDR3 regions were amplified from genomic DNA by means of the immunoSEQ Assay, a bias-controlled multiplex PCR. Concerning the study's data processing: Nucleated cell counts per sample were estimated from amplification of reference gene primers within the assay. Sequence reads were collapsed and filtered to measure the absolute abundance of every unique TCRbeta CDR3 rearrangement. For each sample, productive Simpson clonality was calculated as the square root of Simpson's diversity index across productive rearrangements. Sourced from immuneACCESS, this table was stored by TCRdb with only in-frame sequences that have V and J called. A share of the clones is absent; for the studies checked, an unresolved V gene accounts for under half, and the remainder has no known explanation. V and J calls and clone size are given by that table; D and trimming were obtained from the DNA. For this sample there are approximately 88,000 clones; over 60% appear just once. In total, the top ten clones hold about 8.1% of the sample.

The data stem from a study of blood T cell repertoires in COVID-19 (dated by TCRdb to about 2020). In the study overall: Samples from collaborators originated in the United States, Italy and Spain and spanned both the acute and convalescent phases of COVID-19. The material from the prospective study consisted of cDNA or gDNA derived from T cells, B-cell-depleted T cells, or PBMCs. The dataset comprised deeply sampled blood TCRbeta repertoires from subjects exposed to, actively infected with, or recovered from COVID-19. The repertoires were released in a freely available public database intended as a resource for research on the immune response to SARS-CoV-2. The samples were drawn from two sources: the first 160 participants of the ongoing ImmuneRACE study, and 950 to 1,500 subjects contributed by 6 global collaborators. Sample metadata almost always included a de-identified subject ID, COVID-19 status, age in years and sex. Where available, HLA class I and class II types were taken from metadata supplied by the sample provider and were not determined by assay-based typing. Overall results and qualifications from the work: The amount of clinical and demographic metadata varied by source and participant and was provided uncurated.

Taken from cysteine to phenylalanine, the CDR3 has 15 residues. Here the CDR3 DNA is all that survives: 45 bases in frame from base 1. V is cut by 4 bases and J by 4 bases, and the space between the germline ends is 16 bases. Sequences LGHDT (CDR1) and YNNKEL (CDR2) are obtained from the germline V gene (reference sequence). Another Seattle source contributed samples from volunteer blood donors who had recovered from COVID-19. Whole blood was collected in K2EDTA tubes by collaborating institutions according to the institutions' own protocols. Collaborator samples were shipped for TCRbeta analysis as frozen whole blood, isolated PBMCs, or DNA extracted from either sample type.

The receptor was isolated from a middle-aged man who had recovered from COVID-19. The sequence joins TRBV3-1 (or the pseudogene TRBV3-2) to TRBJ1-1; possibly the D gene is TRBD1, per 6 matching bases. Sequencing used peripheral blood. The CDR3 amino acid sequence is: CASSPRPGGGTEAFF. The DNA reads as follows: TGTGCCAGCAGCCCGCGACCGGGAGGGGGCACTGAAGCTTTCTTT.